A single sample gave rise to the 22 T cell receptor beta chains below, sequenced in a study of cytomegalovirus exposure and HLA in healthy donors. PCR used 60 Vbeta primers and 13 Jbeta primers. Sequencing used immunoSEQ multiplex PCR; TCRdb keeps in-frame clones, though not all of them. The sample gives a few hundred thousand clones, 80% to 90% of which show up once; approximately 2% is in the top ten. Material: PBMCs. All receptors derive from a woman aged 18-29 years in good health and CMV-seronegative.

In its sample, this clone was seen a few times. The chain carries TRBV29-1 and TRBJ1-5, with 9 nucleotides matching TRBD1. The CDR3 is 13 residues long. The trim removed 7 bases at V and 6 bases at J, leaving 7 bases unmatched. Germline CDR1 is SQVTM and CDR2 is ANQGSEA. Here the CDR3 DNA reads TGCAGCGCCACAGGGGGCACGGGTCAGCCCCAGCATTTT. As protein: CSATGGTGQPQHF. Full variable domain (rest looked up from reference TRBV29-1 and TRBJ1-5): SAVISQKPSRDICQRGTSLTIQCQVDSQVTMMFWYRQQPGQSLTLIATANQGSEATYESGFVIDKFPISRPNLTFSTLTVSNMSPEDSSIYLCSATGGTGQPQHFGDGTRLSIL.

CDR3 sequence reads: CASSQEHRDYEQYF. The CDR3 DNA reads as TGTGCCAGCAGCCAGGAACACAGGGACTACGAGCAGTACTTC. The J gene is TRBJ2-7, the V gene TRBV4-2; a possible D gene is TRBD1 (6 bases). This CDR3 contains 14 residues. V was trimmed by 3 bases and J by 3 bases, leaving 12 bases between them. Germline CDR1 LGHNA, CDR2 YNFKEQ.

The V gene is TRBV6-5, the J gene TRBJ2-7, with TRBD1 matching 8 bases. With V trimmed by 7 bases and J by 2 bases, 7 bases remained unmatched. The germline CDR1 and CDR2 sequences are MNHEY and SVGAGI. The CDR3 loop spans 14 amino acids. CDR3 coding DNA: TGTGCCAGCACAAGGACAGGGACGGCCTACGAGCAGTACTTC. Its protein product is CASTRTGTAYEQYF.

The chain uses TRBV7-2 and TRBJ2-1; 9 nucleotides line up with TRBD1. The V segment lost 2 bases and the J segment 1 base; nucleotides outside the gene matches: 9. The CDR3 loop spans 18 amino acids. Germline CDR1 is SGHTA and CDR2 is FQGNSA. CDR3 in DNA: TGTGCCAGCAGCTTATTCGATTTGACAGGGGGTTCCTACAATGAGCAGTTCTTC. It encodes CASSLFDLTGGSYNEQFF.

The rearrangement uses TRBV7-9 and TRBJ1-1, with D perhaps matching TRBD1 (6 bases). The CDR3 is made up of 14 amino acids. Germline V CDR1 and CDR2: SEHNR, FQNEAQ (reference sequence). V lost 1 base, J lost 1 base, and 7 bases lay in between. The CDR3 reads CASSLEGQNTEAFF. The CDR3 coding sequence is TGTGCCAGCAGCTTAGAGGGACAGAACACTGAAGCTTTCTTT. Full variable domain (missing parts from reference TRBV7-9 and TRBJ1-1): DTGVSQNPRHKITKRGQNVTFRCDPISEHNRLYWYRQTLGQGPEFLTYFQNEAQLEKSRLLSDRFSAERPKGSFSTLEIQRTEQGDSAMYLCASSLEGQNTEAFFGQGTRLTVV.

The chain is built from TRBV5-1 and TRBJ2-3, with TRBD2 matching 15 bases. CDR1 and CDR2 (germline): SGHRS, YFSETQ. The CDR3 loop spans 16 amino acids. J lost 4 bases, V lost 3 bases, and 3 bases had no gene match. For the CDR3, the DNA is TGCGCCAGCAGCTACGGACTAGCGGGGGGGCCAGATACGCAGTATTTT. Translating it yields CASSYGLAGGPDTQYF.

The chain uses TRBV7-3 and TRBJ2-2; the match to TRBD1 covers 11 bases. CDR3 length equals 16 residues. The V gene end was trimmed by 1 base and the J gene end by 7 bases; junction bases not matched to a gene: 5. Germline CDR1 is SGHTA and CDR2 is FQGTGA. The CDR3 DNA sequence: TGTGCCAGCAGCTTAATACAGGGACAGGGGGTCGGGGAGCTGTTTTTT. Translating gives CASSLIQGQGVGELFF.

The chain links TRBV19 to TRBJ2-7, with 9 bases lining up with TRBD1. V lost 6 bases to trimming and J lost 6 bases; unmatched junction nucleotides: 9. Germline loops: CDR1 LNHDA, CDR2 SQIVND (reference sequence). The CDR3 consists of 14 residues. This CDR3 is CASSTWTGESEQYF. Here the CDR3 DNA reads TGTGCCAGTAGCACTTGGACAGGGGAGAGCGAGCAGTACTTC.

The chain combines TRBV7-8 with TRBJ1-5; weak D call: TRBD1 (5 bases). Germline loops: CDR1 SGHVS, CDR2 FQNEAQ. The CDR3 length is 17 residues. V was cut by 5 bases and J by 0 bases, with 17 bases left in between. CDR3 nucleotide sequence: TGTGCCAGCAGCCCCCGGCGGGGGAGCTATAGCAATCAGCCCCAGCATTTT. Amino acids: CASSPRRGSYSNQPQHF.

The genes are TRBV2 and TRBJ1-1; possibly TRBD1 for D (6 bases). Per the germline V gene, CDR1 is SNHLY and CDR2 is FYNNEI. The V gene lost 3 bases and the J gene lost 7 bases, with 9 bases spanning the gap. CDR3 length: 12 amino acids. The CDR3 loop is CASSDPTGEAFF. The CDR3 DNA sequence: TGTGCCAGCAGTGACCCGACAGGTGAAGCTTTCTTT.

The chain is built from TRBV30 and TRBJ1-2; TRBD1 is a possible D gene (5 bases). Trimming cost V 4 bases and J 7 bases, with 16 bases left between them. In germline, CDR1 is GTSNPN, CDR2 SVGIG (reference sequence). This CDR3 has 13 residues. CDR3 in DNA: TGTGCCTGGACCGCGACAGCCTCCGGTGGCTACACCTTC. This encodes CAWTATASGGYTF.

This sequence joins TRBV11-2 and TRBJ2-3; D might be TRBD1 (5 bases). V was clipped by 4 bases and J by 6 bases, with 14 bases between them. This CDR3 comprises 14 residues. Germline CDR1 reads SGHAT; CDR2 reads FQNNGV. CDR3 region: CASSSPGFLDTQYF. For the CDR3, the DNA is TGTGCCAGCAGCTCCCCAGGGTTTTTGGATACGCAGTATTTT.

The CDR3: CASTRGADTQYF. CDR3 coding DNA: TGTGCCAGCACTCGCGGAGCAGATACGCAGTATTTT. V is TRBV9 and J is TRBJ2-3; D not resolved. CDR1 SGDLS and CDR2 YYNGEE come from the germline V gene. With 6 bases removed from V and 4 bases from J, the gap between germline ends came to 9 bases. The length of the CDR3 is 12 residues. The variable domain in full, with the rest retrieved from reference TRBV9 and TRBJ2-3, is DSGVTQTPKHLITATGQRVTLRCSPRSGDLSVYWYQQSLDQGLQFLIQYYNGEERAKGNILERFSAQQFPDLHSELNLSSLELGDSALYFCASTRGADTQYFGPGTRLTVL.

This clone was detected a few times. The chain combines TRBV7-6 with TRBJ1-2; TRBD1 aligns across 9 bases. This CDR3 comprises 18 residues. V lost 5 bases, J lost 0 bases, and 13 bases stayed unmatched. Per germline, CDR1 SGHVS and CDR2 FNYEAQ. CDR3 in DNA: TGTGCCAGCAGCCCAGCGGCGGGACAGGGTTACTCTAACTATGGCTACACCTTC. Its translation: CASSPAAGQGYSNYGYTF.

V gene TRBV30 combines with J gene TRBJ2-7, with D maybe TRBD1 (6 bases). Germline V lookup: CDR1 GTSNPN, CDR2 SVGIG (reference sequence). CDR3 length: 15 amino acids. V lost 2 bases and J 0 bases, leaving 14 bases between the germline ends. The CDR3 DNA reads TGTGCCTGGAGTTTAAAGGGGGTAAGCTCCTACGAGCAGTACTTC. Translation gives CAWSLKGVSSYEQYF. The full variable domain, its missing parts supplied by reference TRBV30 and TRBJ2-7, is SQTIHQWPATLVQPVGSPLSLECTVEGTSNPNLYWYRQAAGRGLQLLFYSVGIGQISSEVPQNLSASRPQDRQFILSSKKLLLSDSGFYLCAWSLKGVSSYEQYFGPGTRLTVT.

The CDR3 DNA sequence: TGTGCCAGCAGCTTGTCTCTCCTTTACAATGAGCAGTTCTTC. This encodes CASSLSLLYNEQFF. V gene TRBV5-6 combines with J gene TRBJ2-1; no firm D call. The V gene lost 1 base and the J gene lost 4 bases, with 9 bases spanning the gap. The CDR3 totals 14 residues. CDR1 is SGHDT and CDR2 is YYEEEE in the germline V gene. Combining the CDR3 with reference TRBV5-6 and TRBJ2-1 gives the whole variable domain DAGVTQSPTHLIKTRGQQVTLRCSPKSGHDTVSWYQQALGQGPQFIFQYYEEEERQRGNFPDRFSGHQFPNYSSELNVNALLLGDSALYLCASSLSLLYNEQFFGPGTRLTVL.

The chain joins TRBV7-6 to TRBJ2-3; no firm D call. Germline assignment: CDR1 SGHVS and CDR2 FNYEAQ. V gave up 5 bases and J gave up 4 bases, with 22 bases separating them. The length of the CDR3 is 17 residues. The chain's CDR3 is CASSDSLKAGSADTQYF. DNA of the CDR3: TGTGCCAGCAGCGATAGCCTTAAGGCCGGTTCGGCAGATACGCAGTATTTT.

The J gene is TRBJ1-1, the V gene TRBV7-9; D might be TRBD1 (5 bases). V dropped 4 bases and J dropped 11 bases, with 20 bases sitting between them. Germline lookup yields CDR1 SEHNR and CDR2 FQNEAQ (reference sequence). The CDR3 length is 14 residues. The CDR3 is CASSSQRRSGSAFF. The DNA for the CDR3 is TGTGCCAGCAGCTCCCAAAGGAGATCAGGGTCGGCTTTCTTT.

This chain connects TRBV9 to TRBJ2-3; D unclear. V was pared by 4 bases and J by 3 bases, with 12 bases between. Germline lookup yields CDR1 SGDLS and CDR2 YYNGEE. The length of the CDR3 is 14 residues. The CDR3 region is CASSWASGTDTQYF. Here the CDR3 DNA reads TGTGCCAGCAGCTGGGCGAGTGGGACAGATACGCAGTATTTT.

V usage is TRBV5-3 and J usage is TRBJ1-1; 9 bases line up with TRBD1. TRBV5-3 is labeled an ORF, and its function is uncertain. The CDR3 is made up of 17 amino acids. V lost 7 bases to trimming and J lost 11 bases; unmatched junction nucleotides: 24. The CDR3: CARFWGESWDRVIEAFF. In nucleotides, the CDR3 is TGTGCCAGATTTTGGGGCGAGTCATGGGACAGGGTTATCGAGGCTTTCTTT.

The chain employs TRBV5-1 and TRBJ1-6; D not certain. V gave up 2 bases and J gave up 7 bases, with 13 bases separating them. The CDR3 is made up of 15 amino acids. Per the germline V gene, CDR1 is SGHRS and CDR2 is YFSETQ. The CDR3 sequence: CASSLAPSGNSPLHF. The CDR3 DNA follows: TGCGCCAGCAGCTTAGCCCCTTCGGGGAATTCACCCCTCCACTTT.

The V call is TRBV4-1, the J call TRBJ2-3, with 13 bases aligning to TRBD2. This CDR3 has 19 residues. After removal of 2 bases from V and 6 bases from J, the junction contained 14 bases not matched to a gene. The germline CDR1 and CDR2 sequences are MGHRA and YSYEKL. CDR3 coding DNA: TGCGCCAGCAGCCAAATTCAGACTAGCGGGGGGTCCTCGGGGGATACGCAGTATTTT. Amino acids: CASSQIQTSGGSSGDTQYF.